The 31 T cell receptor beta chains reported below all come from one sample, sequenced in a study of CD4 T cell repertoires in COVID-19 (TCRdb year 2021). Preparation of the library involved the immunoSEQ multiplex PCR assay. In its TCRdb copy, this immuneACCESS table keeps in-frame sequences only and misses some clones. Where compared with another copy, unresolved V genes explain less than half of these, and the others have no known cause. This sample has about 75,000 clones in its table, and 83% of those were observed once. In total, the top ten clones hold roughly 0.58% of the sample. The label giving this sample's time point can be read as: sample from a COVID-19-recovered individual after infection. Sequencing was performed on CD4+ T cells from peripheral blood, taken after recovery from COVID-19. The receptors originated from a human donor who had COVID-19.

This clone was counted a single time. This chain joins TRBV19 and TRBJ1-4; the D gene is possibly TRBD1 (5 bases). Per germline, CDR1 LNHDA and CDR2 SQIVND (reference sequence). The CDR3 contains 14 residues. Trimming took off 8 bases at V and 4 bases at J, with 14 bases between the two ends. The CDR3: CASRGASVNEKLFF. The CDR3 DNA sequence: TGTGCCAGTCGAGGGGCCTCAGTTAATGAAAAACTGTTTTTT.

The DNA of the CDR3 is TGTGCCAGCAGCTTGAAACGGAACGATGAAAAACTGTTTTTT. Residues: CASSLKRNDEKLFF. The gene calls are TRBV5-4 and TRBJ1-4; D ambiguous. Germline V gives CDR1 SGHNT, CDR2 YYREEE (reference sequence). V lost 1 base, J lost 6 bases, and 10 bases lay in between. This CDR3 is built from 14 residues. The full variable domain, its missing parts supplied by reference TRBV5-4 and TRBJ1-4, is ETGVTQSPTHLIKTRGQQVTLRCSSQSGHNTVSWYQQALGQGPQFIFQYYREEENGRGNFPPRFSGLQFPNYSSELNVNALELDDSALYLCASSLKRNDEKLFFGSGTQLSVL.

This chain joins TRBV5-1 and TRBJ1-2, with D unresolved. V was trimmed by 4 bases and J by 5 bases, leaving 18 bases between them. The germline V gene has CDR1 SGHRS and CDR2 YFSETQ. The CDR3 extends over 15 amino acids. CDR3 nucleotides: TGCGCCAGCAGCCCGCTAGCGGGGTGGGAATATGGCTACACCTTC. Translating gives CASSPLAGWEYGYTF. Supplemented by reference TRBV5-1 and TRBJ1-2, the full variable domain reads KAGVTQTPRYLIKTRGQQVTLSCSPISGHRSVSWYQQTPGQGLQFLFEYFSETQRNKGNFPGRFSGRQFSNSRSEMNVSTLELGDSALYLCASSPLAGWEYGYTFGSGTRLTVV.

The rearrangement links TRBV5-4 to TRBJ2-3; D is uncertain. Germline CDR1 and CDR2: SGHNT and YYREEE (reference sequence). The CDR3 is made up of 15 amino acids. The V and J ends lost 1 base and 2 bases respectively, with 11 bases between them. The CDR3 coding sequence is TGTGCCAGCAGCTTGATATCACAGATCACAGATACGCAGTATTTT. Residues: CASSLISQITDTQYF. Full variable domain (outside the CDR3, taken from reference TRBV5-4 and TRBJ2-3): ETGVTQSPTHLIKTRGQQVTLRCSSQSGHNTVSWYQQALGQGPQFIFQYYREEENGRGNFPPRFSGLQFPNYSSELNVNALELDDSALYLCASSLISQITDTQYFGPGTRLTVL.

The J gene is TRBJ1-2, the V gene TRBV7-9; TRBD1 matches 7 bases. The germline V gene has CDR1 SEHNR and CDR2 FQNEAQ (reference sequence). J gave up 4 bases and V 5 bases, and 7 bases lay outside the gene matches. CDR3 size: 14 residues. The CDR3 sequence: CASSREGGSYGYTF. The CDR3 DNA is TGTGCCAGCAGCAGAGAAGGGGGCAGCTATGGCTACACCTTC. Based on the CDR3 plus reference TRBV7-9 and TRBJ1-2, the full variable domain is DTGVSQNPRHKITKRGQNVTFRCDPISEHNRLYWYRQTLGQGPEFLTYFQNEAQLEKSRLLSDRFSAERPKGSFSTLEIQRTEQGDSAMYLCASSREGGSYGYTFGSGTRLTVV.

This chain links TRBV3-1 (or the pseudogene TRBV3-2) with TRBJ1-5, with a possible D match to TRBD1 (6 bases). Germline CDR1 is LGHDT and CDR2 is YNNKEL (reference sequence). Trimming took off 1 base at V and 4 bases at J, with 17 bases between the two ends. The CDR3 consists of 17 residues. The CDR3 bases are TGTGCCAGCAGCCAAGCCTCTCTGGGGGCAGATAATCAGCCCCAGCATTTT. This translates into CASSQASLGADNQPQHF.

This clone was counted only a few times. This chain links TRBV6-5 with TRBJ1-1; no clear D. Between the trimmed V and J ends, which lost 11 bases and 1 base, there was a span of 14 bases. This CDR3 is built from 13 residues. The germline V gene has CDR1 MNHEY and CDR2 SVGAGI. In DNA, the CDR3 is TGTGCCGGGAGTCTGTCCTCGAACACTGAAGCTTTCTTT. Its translation: CAGSLSSNTEAFF.

V gene TRBV19 combines with J gene TRBJ2-4; D ambiguous. This CDR3 comprises 16 residues. The V gene lost 2 bases and the J gene lost 3 bases, with 14 bases spanning the gap. Germline assignment: CDR1 LNHDA and CDR2 SQIVND (reference sequence). The CDR3, as DNA: TGTGCCAGTAGTATAATGGGGATAGGCGGCAAAAACATTCAGTACTTC. Protein: CASSIMGIGGKNIQYF.

This chain connects TRBV6-5 to TRBJ2-3; 7 bases match TRBD1. The V segment lost 2 bases and the J segment 3 bases; nucleotides outside the gene matches: 5. Germline loops: CDR1 MNHEY, CDR2 SVGAGI. This CDR3 contains 15 residues. For the CDR3, the DNA is TGTGCCAGCAGTTACCAGAACAGGGGAACAGATACGCAGTATTTT. Protein product: CASSYQNRGTDTQYF.

This chain connects TRBV6-5 to TRBJ1-1; possible D gene TRBD1, 6 bases. Germline values: CDR1 MNHEY, CDR2 SVGAGI. V was pared by 6 bases and J by 7 bases, with 18 bases between. CDR3 length: 14 residues. The CDR3 bases are TGTGCCAGCAGGCGCTCGGGGGGGCCAGGTGAAGCTTTCTTT. Its protein is CASRRSGGPGEAFF.

The genes are TRBV9 and TRBJ2-4; 7 bases align to TRBD1. This CDR3 region has 14 residues. CDR1 and CDR2 (germline): SGDLS, YYNGEE. With V trimmed by 0 bases and J by 8 bases, 5 bases remained unmatched. The chain's CDR3 is CASSVANQGDIQYF. In DNA, the CDR3 is TGTGCCAGCAGCGTAGCTAATCAGGGGGACATTCAGTACTTC.

The rearrangement joins TRBV20-1 to TRBJ1-1; D gene uncertain. Germline V gene lookup returns CDR1 DFQATT and CDR2 SNEGSKA (reference sequence). Deletions cut 6 bases from V and 7 bases from J, with 9 bases between. The CDR3 has 10 residues. The CDR3 loop is CSALGNEAFF. In DNA form, the CDR3 reads TGCAGTGCCCTTGGGAATGAAGCTTTCTTT.

The chain employs TRBV6-5 and TRBJ1-2; D not resolved. In germline, CDR1 is MNHEY, CDR2 SVGAGI. The ends were cut back, 2 bases at V and 4 bases at J, with 11 bases in the middle. This CDR3 is built from 14 residues. This CDR3 reads CASSYADAFYGYTF. CDR3 coding DNA: TGTGCCAGCAGTTACGCCGACGCATTCTATGGCTACACCTTC.

The gene calls are TRBV10-3 and TRBJ2-1; 9 nucleotides line up with TRBD2. This CDR3 comprises 18 residues. Germline V lookup: CDR1 ENHRY, CDR2 SYGVKD. V was pared by 0 bases and J by 5 bases, with 11 bases of the junction left unmatched. The CDR3 DNA is TGTGCCATCAGTGAGTCGGACCTTAGCGGGGGTGGGAACAATGAGCAGTTCTTC. This encodes CAISESDLSGGGNNEQFF.

The CDR3 spells CASSLGGAAISTDTQYF. CDR3 DNA: TGTGCCAGCAGCTTGGGGGGGGCCGCGATTAGCACAGATACGCAGTATTTT. The chain combines TRBV7-2 with TRBJ2-3; D perhaps matches TRBD2 (7 bases). In germline, CDR1 is SGHTA, CDR2 FQGNSA. The CDR3 has 17 amino acids. Deletions cut 3 bases from V and 0 bases from J, with 16 bases between.

The chain links TRBV6-4 to TRBJ2-3, with 13 bases that match TRBD2. CDR3 size: 17 residues. The V and J ends lost 7 bases and 0 bases, in that order; junction bases with no gene match: 7. Germline V gene lookup returns CDR1 MRHNA and CDR2 SNTAGT. The DNA for the CDR3 is TGTGCCAGCACCCCCGGACTAGCGGGGGCCAGCACAGATACGCAGTATTTT. It translates to CASTPGLAGASTDTQYF.

This rearrangement joins TRBV7-2 to TRBJ1-5; 8 bases match TRBD1. J gave up 2 bases and V 5 bases, and 2 bases lay outside the gene matches. The germline CDR1 and CDR2 sequences are SGHTA and FQGNSA. The CDR3 sequence is 14 residues long. CDR3 DNA: TGTGCCAGCAGCCCGGACAGGGGCAATCAGCCCCAGCATTTT. Encoded protein: CASSPDRGNQPQHF.

This clone was seen only a few times. The genes are TRBV3-1 (or the pseudogene TRBV3-2) and TRBJ1-4; a possible D gene is TRBD1 (5 bases). Trimming left V 1 base short and J 4 bases short, with 7 bases between. CDR3 length equals 14 residues. The germline V gene has CDR1 LGHDT and CDR2 YNNKEL (reference sequence). The CDR3, as DNA: TGTGCCAGCAGCCAAGCTGGGGGTAATGAAAAACTGTTTTTT. This gives the protein CASSQAGGNEKLFF.

The CDR3 loop reads CATWRGSSGANVLTF. CDR3 bases: TGTGCCACTTGGCGGGGCAGCTCTGGGGCCAACGTCCTGACTTTC. The chain links TRBV28 to TRBJ2-6; tentatively, D is TRBD2 (6 bases). V was trimmed by 10 bases and J by 0 bases, leaving 13 bases between them. Per germline, CDR1 MDHEN and CDR2 SYDVKM. The CDR3 is 15 residues long.

This chain connects TRBV7-8 to TRBJ2-7; 13 positions agree with TRBD2. The CDR3 is 18 amino acids. The V gene's germline CDR1 is SGHVS and CDR2 FQNEAQ. V dropped 1 base and J dropped 1; count of bases not matched to a gene: 7. CDR3 in amino acids: CASSLVRTSGGPSYEQYF. CDR3 nucleotides: TGTGCCAGCAGCTTAGTCCGGACTAGCGGGGGACCGTCCTACGAGCAGTACTTC.

V is TRBV6-4 and J is TRBJ1-1; TRBD1 is a possible D gene (6 bases). The CDR3 has 14 amino acids. CDR1 MRHNA and CDR2 SNTAGT come from the germline V gene. The V gene lost 4 bases and the J gene lost 3 bases, with 12 bases spanning the gap. The CDR3 region has the DNA TGTGCCAGCAGTGTAGCAGGGGAAGACACTGAAGCTTTCTTT. Amino acids: CASSVAGEDTEAFF.

The rearrangement joins TRBV7-9 to TRBJ1-5; D unclear. CDR3 length: 16 residues. The germline V gene has CDR1 SEHNR and CDR2 FQNEAQ (reference sequence). Trimming stripped 3 bases from V and 4 bases from J, with 16 bases between. The CDR3 coding sequence is TGTGCCAGCAGCTTTGATTCGGCCAGTCAAAATCAGCCCCAGCATTTT. It is translated as CASSFDSASQNQPQHF.

The chain joins TRBV27 to TRBJ2-7; 14 bases line up with TRBD2. This CDR3 is built from 19 residues. V shed 8 bases and J 7 bases; nucleotides not matched to a gene: 22. Germline V lookup: CDR1 MNHEY, CDR2 SMNVEV (reference sequence). CDR3: CASHLPGLAGDNPLREQYF. As DNA, the CDR3 is TGTGCCAGCCATCTGCCGGGACTAGCGGGAGATAACCCTCTACGGGAGCAGTACTTC.

The rearrangement links TRBV11-2 to TRBJ1-1; D ambiguous. CDR1 and CDR2 from the germline V gene are SGHAT and FQNNGV. This CDR3 is built from 14 residues. V was pared by 3 bases and J by 5 bases, with 13 bases between. The CDR3, as DNA: TGTGCCAGCAGCTTCGGCGGAGAGTGGACTGAAGCTTTCTTT. Translating gives CASSFGGEWTEAFF. Supplemented by reference TRBV11-2 and TRBJ1-1, the full variable domain reads EAGVAQSPRYKIIEKRQSVAFWCNPISGHATLYWYQQILGQGPKLLIQFQNNGVVDDSQLPKDRFSAERLKGVDSTLKIQPAKLEDSAVYLCASSFGGEWTEAFFGQGTRLTVV.

V is TRBV9 and J is TRBJ2-1; 7 bases fit TRBD1. The CDR3 loop spans 17 amino acids. CDR1 is SGDLS and CDR2 is YYNGEE in the germline V gene. With 0 bases clipped from V and 4 bases from J, the junction kept 10 bases outside the gene matches. The CDR3 coding sequence is TGTGCCAGCAGCGTAGGTTCCAGACAGGGTGGGTACAATGAGCAGTTCTTC. This encodes CASSVGSRQGGYNEQFF. The whole variable domain, remainder taken from reference TRBV9 and TRBJ2-1, is DSGVTQTPKHLITATGQRVTLRCSPRSGDLSVYWYQQSLDQGLQFLIQYYNGEERAKGNILERFSAQQFPDLHSELNLSSLELGDSALYFCASSVGSRQGGYNEQFFGPGTRLTVL.

This chain uses TRBV27 with TRBJ1-6, with D perhaps matching TRBD1 (6 bases). From germline, CDR1 is MNHEY and CDR2 SMNVEV (reference sequence). This CDR3 region has 14 residues. V dropped 3 bases and J dropped 4 bases, with 7 bases sitting between them. CDR3 DNA sequence: TGTGCCAGCAGTTTTGGACAGTATAATTCACCCCTCCACTTT. It specifies CASSFGQYNSPLHF.

V and J are TRBV5-1 and TRBJ2-2; TRBD2 matches at 8 bases. V lost 0 bases, J lost 8 bases, and 6 bases stayed unmatched. Germline CDR1 and CDR2: SGHRS and YFSETQ. The CDR3 contains 15 residues. The CDR3 spells CASSLATSAGGELFF. In DNA, the CDR3 is TGCGCCAGCAGCTTGGCGACTAGCGCGGGAGGGGAGCTGTTTTTT.

The J gene is TRBJ1-1, the V gene TRBV9; D ambiguous. CDR1 is SGDLS, CDR2 YYNGEE, per germline. The CDR3 totals 13 residues. Trimming shortened V by 4 bases and J by 8 bases, and 15 bases separated the two germline ends. CDR3 bases: TGTGCCAGCAGCACCCTAGACGGAGGAGAAGCTTTCTTT. Its translation is CASSTLDGGEAFF.

The chain is built from TRBV27 and TRBJ2-7; weak D call: TRBD1 (6 bases). V was shortened by 2 bases and J by 2 bases, with 10 bases between the two germline ends. The CDR3 is 14 residues long. Germline V CDR1 and CDR2: MNHEY, SMNVEV (reference sequence). CDR3 sequence reads: CASSLTGLAYEQYF. The CDR3, as DNA: TGTGCCAGCAGTTTAACAGGGTTGGCCTACGAGCAGTACTTC.

This chain uses TRBV27 with TRBJ2-7, with 9 bases fitting TRBD2. The CDR3 extends over 14 amino acids. V lost 5 bases and J lost 2; bases outside the gene matches: 4. Germline V gene sequence: CDR1 MNHEY, CDR2 SMNVEV (reference sequence). The CDR3 nucleotides are TGTGCCAGCAGTCCTAGCGGGAAAGCCTACGAGCAGTACTTC. Encoded protein: CASSPSGKAYEQYF.

This clone was counted once. V usage is TRBV10-1 and J usage is TRBJ2-2; TRBD2 might be the D (6 bases). The CDR3 contains 14 residues. V was trimmed by 10 bases and J by 4 bases, leaving 16 bases between them. Germline V CDR1 and CDR2: WNHNN, SYGVQD (reference sequence). CDR3 residues: CATGSGGLTGELFF. CDR3 nucleotides: TGCGCCACCGGGAGTGGGGGTCTCACCGGGGAGCTGTTTTTT.